The clone carrying this TCR beta chain has only a few counts. Its antigen remains unidentified. This entry comes from a study of cytomegalovirus exposure and HLA in healthy donors. In the PCR, 60 Vbeta and 13 Jbeta primers were used. Assay used: immunoSEQ multiplex PCR; TCRdb lists only in-frame clones, some missing. The sample records more than 85,000 clones, 63% being singletons. General observations from the study: Analyses of presence and absence presupposed an approximately uniform sequencing depth across donors. Association of roughly 17,000 TCR beta sequences with HLA alleles was found at 0.05 false discovery rate in a later analysis. According to the study, roughly 160 TCR beta chains were cytomegalovirus-associated.

Sequencing used PBMCs. The source of this sequence is a human donor in good health.

In DNA, the CDR3 is TGTGCCAGCAGCTTAATCCCAGGACTAGCGGGAGTCAATGAGCAGTTCTTC. Amino acid sequence: CASSLIPGLAGVNEQFF. The chain combines TRBV7-3 with TRBJ2-1; 13 nucleotides line up with TRBD2. The V segment lost 1 base and the J segment 6 bases; nucleotides outside the gene matches: 6. The CDR3 consists of 17 residues. The germline V gene has CDR1 SGHTA and CDR2 FQGTGA.